This T cell receptor beta chain was profiled in a study of human T cells and chemical hapten exposure. For the study at large: Slight volume differences across pooled libraries mainly accounted for varying per-sample TCR yields. Study observations and caveats: Sensitizing with DPC caused no change in TCRs above 1 in 1000 frequency.

The authors extracted total RNA from unfractionated whole blood. This clonotype was counted a few times. Its antigen is undetermined. The germline V gene has CDR1 DFQATT and CDR2 SNEGSKA (reference sequence). Trimming pared 0 bases from V and 6 bases from J, leaving 9 bases between. This CDR3 region has 12 residues. The library labeled individual cDNA molecules by adding unique molecular identifiers to them. Under the authors' procedure: The median was 95,638 TCRs per sample, ranging roughly 23,224 to 750,000. MiXCR, run by TCRdb on the reads, gives a single entry per CDR3 protein. The V and J calls were determined by TCRdb, not by the authors. The sample shows around 120,000 distinct CDR3 sequences, over 7% of them seen only once.

The TCR originated in a human donor in good health. Some clones in this sample may be carry-over from other donors' samples. This chain connects TRBV20-1 to TRBJ2-7; maybe TRBD2 (5 bases). The material sequenced was whole blood. The CDR3 spells CSAREGSAEQYF. CDR3 nucleotides: TGCAGTGCTAGAGAAGGTAGCGCCGAGCAGTACTTC.